This is a list of T cell receptor beta chains from one sample in a study of shared clonotypes between healthy human individuals. The table came from immunoSEQ multiplex PCR; TCRdb's copy has only in-frame clones and leaves some out. Here the sample spans fewer than 850,000 clones, 90% being singletons. The sample taken for sequencing was memory CD8+ T cells from PBMCs. Receptors were obtained from a man between 18 and 35 years old in good health. Some clones in this sample may be carry-over from other donors' samples. Each CDR3 is given with its conserved first and last residue. The D gene is left open where the match is weak. Size is stated for part of the rows, as once, few or many counts, or as a class when the clone is expanded.

clone size	V gene	D gene	J gene	CDR3 protein	CDR3 DNA
-	TRBV7-2	-	TRBJ2-7	CASSPSPRSSYEQYF	TGTGCCAGCAGCCCTAGTCCCAGGAGCTCCTACGAGCAGTACTTC
-	TRBV27	-	TRBJ2-1	CASSFSAKGVAYNEQFF	TGTGCCAGCAGTTTCTCGGCAAAGGGGGTTGCCTACAATGAGCAGTTCTTC
once	TRBV18	-	TRBJ2-1	CASSPPEGEVYNEQFF	TGTGCCAGCTCACCACCGGAAGGGGAGGTATACAATGAGCAGTTCTTC
-	TRBV6-5	-	TRBJ2-7	CASSYRRGDSYEQYF	TGTGCCAGCAGTTACCGGAGGGGGGACTCCTACGAGCAGTACTTC
few	TRBV21-1	-	TRBJ1-4	CASSKSGF	TGTGCCAGCAGCAAATCGGGTTTT
-	TRBV29-1	-	TRBJ2-3	CSVDPRGGGRSDTQYF	TGCAGCGTTGATCCCAGGGGGGGCGGGAGATCAGATACGCAGTATTTT
-	TRBV10-3	-	TRBJ2-7	CANPDRDKGHEQYF	TGTGCCAACCCTGACCGGGACAAGGGGCACGAGCAGTACTTC
-	TRBV7-2	-	TRBJ2-1	CASSLVFSRANEQFF	TGTGCCAGCAGCTTAGTATTCTCCAGGGCCAATGAGCAGTTCTTC
-	TRBV5-6	-	TRBJ2-3	CASSLGEGWGATDTQYF	TGTGCCAGCAGCTTGGGAGAGGGTTGGGGGGCCACAGATACGCAGTATTTT
-	TRBV11-2	TRBD1	TRBJ1-3	CASSPTRQGLVLNTIYF	TGTGCCAGCAGCCCTACCCGACAGGGATTAGTATTAAACACCATATATTTT
-	TRBV7-2	-	TRBJ2-7	CASSWTISYEQYF	TGTGCCAGCAGCTGGACTATCTCCTACGAGCAGTACTTC
-	TRBV27	TRBD2	TRBJ2-7	CASRIRTSGYEQYF	TGTGCCAGCAGGATACGGACTAGCGGCTACGAGCAGTACTTC
-	TRBV5-1	-	TRBJ2-4	CASSSRDGQNIQYF	TGCGCCAGCAGCTCCCGGGACGGTCAAAACATTCAGTACTTC
few	TRBV7-6	-	TRBJ1-5	CASSLSGRDQPQHF	TGTGCCAGCAGCTTATCAGGCAGGGATCAGCCCCAGCATTTT
-	TRBV27	-	TRBJ2-7	CASSLSPGTSSYEQYF	TGTGCCAGCAGTTTATCGCCAGGGACGAGCTCCTACGAGCAGTACTTC
once	TRBV27	-	TRBJ2-7	CASSLSQGLEQYF	TGTGCCAGCAGTTTGAGCCAGGGGCTCGAGCAGTACTTC
once	TRBV6-5	-	TRBJ2-7	CASSYSEYEQYF	TGTGCCAGCAGTTACTCGGAGTACGAGCAGTACTTC
once	TRBV6-5	TRBD2	TRBJ2-1	CASSPPSGRGNEQFF	TGTGCCAGCAGCCCTCCCAGCGGGAGGGGGAATGAGCAGTTCTTC
-	TRBV15	TRBD1	TRBJ1-4	CATSRTGDEKLFF	TGTGCCACCAGCAGGACAGGGGATGAAAAACTGTTTTTT
once	TRBV27	TRBD1	TRBJ2-3	CASSLPGQGTDTQYF	TGTGCCAGCAGCCTCCCGGGACAGGGCACAGATACGCAGTATTTT
-	TRBV5-1	TRBD1	TRBJ2-1	CASSRDRGRGDEQFF	TGCGCCAGCAGCCGGGACAGGGGGCGCGGTGATGAGCAGTTCTTC
once	TRBV28	-	TRBJ2-7	CASSFEWDFYEQYF	TGTGCCAGCAGTTTTGAGTGGGACTTCTACGAGCAGTACTTC
-	TRBV4-1	-	TRBJ2-2	CASSTGPLNTGELFF	TGCGCCAGCAGCACAGGACCGCTGAACACCGGGGAGCTGTTTTTT
-	TRBV7-9	-	TRBJ1-1	CASSRPAVEAFF	TGTGCCAGCAGCCGCCCGGCGGTTGAAGCTTTCTTT
-	TRBV27	-	TRBJ2-7	CASRRGWDYEQYF	TGTGCCAGCAGGCGTGGTTGGGACTACGAGCAGTACTTC
-	TRBV13	-	TRBJ2-7	CASSLRGDRSYEQYF	TGTGCCAGCAGCCTCAGGGGGGACCGATCCTACGAGCAGTACTTC
-	TRBV13	TRBD2	TRBJ2-7	CASSSGLAESSYEQYF	TGTGCCAGCAGCTCAGGACTAGCGGAGAGCTCCTACGAGCAGTACTTC
-	TRBV9	-	TRBJ1-2	CASSATGVLLGYTF	TGTGCCAGCAGCGCCACCGGGGTTCTCCTAGGCTACACCTTC
-	TRBV9	TRBD2	TRBJ2-7	CASSPPGGYEQYF	TGTGCCAGCAGCCCCCCCGGGGGGTACGAGCAGTACTTC
-	TRBV2	-	TRBJ2-7	CASSERDRTYEQYF	TGTGCCAGCAGTGAGCGGGACAGAACCTACGAGCAGTACTTC
-	TRBV28	TRBD2	TRBJ2-2	CASSLGLAGVTGELFF	TGTGCCAGCAGTTTAGGGCTAGCGGGAGTAACCGGGGAGCTGTTTTTT
-	TRBV5-4	-	TRBJ2-5	CASSLSVYGSETQYF	TGTGCCAGCAGCTTGTCAGTTTATGGGTCGGAGACCCAGTACTTC
-	TRBV10-3	-	TRBJ1-3	CAISPGGIGNTIYF	TGTGCCATCAGTCCTGGGGGGATTGGAAACACCATATATTTT
-	TRBV5-1	TRBD1	TRBJ2-1	CASRSGQALRNEQFF	TGCGCCAGCAGGTCCGGACAGGCCCTAAGGAATGAGCAGTTCTTC
-	TRBV2	TRBD2	TRBJ2-7	CASSRGGGGRAYEQYF	TGTGCCAGCAGCCGAGGAGGAGGCGGGAGGGCCTACGAGCAGTACTTC
few	TRBV19	-	TRBJ1-1	CASSIGIVGASNTEAFF	TGTGCCAGTAGTATTGGAATAGTCGGAGCCTCAAACACTGAAGCTTTCTTT
-	TRBV27	TRBD1	TRBJ1-5	CASSLSSRGNQPQHF	TGTGCCAGCAGTTTATCGTCCAGGGGGAATCAGCCCCAGCATTTT